These 25 T cell receptor beta chains originate from one sample sequenced in a study of beta chain features in type 1 diabetes. General observations from the study: Type 1 diabetes patients had moderately but significantly shorter TCRB CDR3s in all four CD4+ subsets.

Their antigen targets remain unknown. Sequencing targeted expressed TCRB transcripts, as all isolated RNA had been reverse transcribed. Sequencing was performed with immunoSEQ multiplex PCR; in TCRdb, only in-frame clones are kept and a portion is missing. Counted here are 150,000 to 200,000 clones, less than 9.5% occurring once; the ten biggest clones make up more than 0.75%. Specimen: central memory CD4+ T cells from blood. The receptor set was obtained from a woman aged 40 to 50 with type 1 diabetes.

This clone was picked up a small number of times. This rearrangement joins TRBV28 to TRBJ2-1; TRBD2 agrees at 10 bases. The germline CDR1 and CDR2 sequences are MDHEN and SYDVKM. The CDR3 covers 19 residues. Unmatched junction bases numbered 14, after V lost 3 bases and J lost 3 bases. CDR3 amino acids: CASSLSPGVSGRFYNEQFF. For the CDR3, the DNA is TGTGCCAGCAGTTTGAGCCCGGGGGTTAGCGGGAGGTTCTACAATGAGCAGTTCTTC.

This clone was recorded many times. This chain links TRBV28 with TRBJ2-3; TRBD2 agrees at 10 bases. Unmatched junction bases numbered 3, after V lost 2 bases and J lost 4 bases. The germline CDR1 and CDR2 sequences are MDHEN and SYDVKM. There are 15 residues in the CDR3. Here the CDR3 DNA reads TGTGCCAGCAGTTTAGGCCTAGCGGGAGCAGATACGCAGTATTTT. The encoded protein is CASSLGLAGADTQYF.

This sequence joins TRBV4-3 and TRBJ2-3; D remains ambiguous. This CDR3 contains 14 residues. From germline, CDR1 is LGHNA and CDR2 YSLEER. The germline V and J ends were trimmed by 1 base and 6 bases, with 11 bases remaining between them. The CDR3 nucleotides are TGCGCCAGCAGCCAAGGGTCGGGTCGTGATACGCAGTATTTT. The encoded protein is CASSQGSGRDTQYF.

This clone showed up just a few times. The chain uses TRBV7-9 and TRBJ2-1; 8 bases agree with TRBD2. The CDR3 extends over 14 amino acids. The V gene's germline CDR1 is SEHNR and CDR2 FQNEAQ (reference sequence). V was clipped by 2 bases and J by 9 bases; unmatched bases: 6. This CDR3 reads CASSLRAGEGEQFF. In DNA form, the CDR3 reads TGTGCCAGCAGCTTAAGAGCGGGAGAGGGTGAGCAGTTCTTC.

Only a few counts were recorded for this clone. The J gene is TRBJ2-6, the V gene TRBV7-9, with TRBD1 matching 7 bases. Germline lookup yields CDR1 SEHNR and CDR2 FQNEAQ (reference sequence). The CDR3 loop spans 15 amino acids. V lost 7 bases, J lost 2 bases, and 5 bases stayed unmatched. This CDR3 reads CASTADRPGANVLTF. The CDR3 nucleotides are TGTGCCAGCACCGCGGACAGGCCTGGGGCCAACGTCCTGACTTTC.

Comment on this clone: This same CDR3 is encoded by further DNA sequences in the sample. The chain has TRBV20-1 and TRBJ1-1; no clear D gene. This CDR3 contains 11 residues. Per germline, CDR1 DFQATT and CDR2 SNEGSKA (reference sequence). V shed 5 bases and J shed 1 base, with 5 bases lying between them. This chain's CDR3 is CSALENTEAFF. In nucleotides, the CDR3 is TGCAGTGCTTTAGAGAACACTGAAGCTTTCTTT.

The chain combines TRBV7-3 with TRBJ2-2, with a possible D match to TRBD1 (5 bases). V was trimmed by 1 base and J by 1 base, leaving 7 bases between them. The germline V gene encodes CDR1 SGHTA and CDR2 FQGTGA. This CDR3 comprises 15 residues. CDR3 amino acids: CASSLSQGNTGELFF. In nucleotides, the CDR3 is TGTGCCAGCAGCTTAAGTCAGGGGAACACCGGGGAGCTGTTTTTT.

This chain joins TRBV5-6 and TRBJ1-4; D is possibly TRBD1 (6 bases). CDR3 length equals 16 residues. Deletions cut 1 base from V and 7 bases from J, with 17 bases between. The germline CDR1 and CDR2 sequences are SGHDT and YYEEEE. The CDR3 DNA reads TGTGCCAGCAGCTTGAGGGGGGGGCAGGGGACTGAAAAACTGTTTTTT. This sequence encodes CASSLRGGQGTEKLFF.

This clone turned up a few times. Other DNA sequences in this sample translate to the same CDR3. V and J are TRBV18 and TRBJ1-5; D is unresolved. The germline V gene has CDR1 KGHSH and CDR2 LQKENI. V lost 3 bases to trimming and J lost 0 bases, with 9 bases between them. This CDR3 has 15 residues. The CDR3 DNA sequence: TGTGCCAGCTCACCCGAGACTAATAGCAATCAGCCCCAGCATTTT. It is translated as CASSPETNSNQPQHF.

The chain couples TRBV4-1 to TRBJ1-2; D is possibly TRBD1 (5 bases). This CDR3 region has 13 residues. CDR1 is MGHRA, CDR2 YSYEKL, per germline. With 7 bases removed from V and 8 bases from J, the gap between germline ends came to 17 bases. The CDR3 loop is CASNTPGHEGYTF. Written as DNA, the CDR3 is TGCGCCAGCAATACGCCAGGGCATGAGGGCTACACCTTC.

This clone showed up just a few times. The V gene is TRBV5-4, the J gene TRBJ2-5; D perhaps matches TRBD1 (6 bases). V lost 3 bases to trimming and J lost 1 base, with 10 bases between them. Germline assignment: CDR1 SGHNT and CDR2 YYREEE (reference sequence). This CDR3 is built from 14 residues. The CDR3 loop reads CASSWSTGQETQYF. CDR3 nucleotides: TGTGCCAGCAGCTGGTCGACAGGCCAAGAGACCCAGTACTTC. The variable domain in full, completed from reference TRBV5-4 and TRBJ2-5, reads ETGVTQSPTHLIKTRGQQVTLRCSSQSGHNTVSWYQQALGQGPQFIFQYYREEENGRGNFPPRFSGLQFPNYSSELNVNALELDDSALYLCASSWSTGQETQYFGPGTRLLVL.

V gene TRBV11-2 combines with J gene TRBJ2-1; 13 bases line up with TRBD2. The CDR3 runs 18 residues. V lost 1 base, J lost 4 bases, and 7 bases stayed unmatched. The germline V gene has CDR1 SGHAT and CDR2 FQNNGV. The CDR3 protein is CASSLGTSGRRAYNEQFF. CDR3 nucleotide sequence: TGTGCCAGCAGCTTAGGGACTAGCGGGAGAAGGGCTTACAATGAGCAGTTCTTC.

Worth noting for this clone: A read error may account for a junction end that differs from germline. V usage is TRBV7-2 and J usage is TRBJ2-1; 7 bases line up with TRBD2. Germline CDR1 reads SGHTA; CDR2 reads FQGNSA. This CDR3 has 14 residues. CDR3 sequence reads: CASSVAGAYNEQFF. The CDR3 bases are TGTGCCAGCAGCGTAGCGGGCGCCTACAATGAGCAGTTCTTC.

J is TRBJ2-5 and V is TRBV4-3; TRBD2 matches at 14 bases. The CDR3 has 15 residues. J gave up 5 bases and V 4 bases, and 3 bases lay outside the gene matches. Germline V lookup: CDR1 LGHNA, CDR2 YSLEER. The DNA of the CDR3 is TGCGCCAGCAGCCCCCGACTAGCGGGGGGGGAGACCCAGTACTTC. This gives the protein CASSPRLAGGETQYF.

This clone was seen many times. The J gene is TRBJ2-7, the V gene TRBV5-1; 7 nucleotides match TRBD2. V trimming: 3 bases; J trimming: 6 bases; junction bases outside the gene matches: 12. This CDR3 comprises 15 residues. The germline V gene encodes CDR1 SGHRS and CDR2 YFSETQ. This CDR3 reads CASSSDIGRGSEQYF. CDR3 nucleotide sequence: TGCGCCAGCAGCTCCGACATTGGACGCGGGAGCGAGCAGTACTTC.

This clone was counted at least ten times. This sequence joins TRBV25-1 and TRBJ2-5; D possibly corresponds to TRBD2 (5 bases). The CDR3 spans 14 residues. Per the germline V gene, CDR1 is MGHDK and CDR2 is SYGVNS. Trimming took off 5 bases at V and 2 bases at J, with 12 bases between the two ends. The DNA for the CDR3 is TGTGCCAGCAGTCTTCCCGGGAATCAAGAGACCCAGTACTTC. Protein sequence: CASSLPGNQETQYF.

The gene calls are TRBV7-8 and TRBJ1-3; the D is unclear. The CDR3 has 14 amino acids. Per the germline V gene, CDR1 is SGHVS and CDR2 is FQNEAQ. V lost 1 base to trimming and J lost 0 bases, with 4 bases between them. The CDR3, as DNA: TGTGCCAGCAGCTTAGGACTCTCTGGAAACACCATATATTTT. It translates to CASSLGLSGNTIYF. Supplemented by reference TRBV7-8 and TRBJ1-3, the full variable domain reads GAGVSQSPRYKVAKRGQDVALRCDPISGHVSLFWYQQALGQGPEFLTYFQNEAQLDKSGLPSDRFFAERPEGSVSTLKIQRTQQEDSAVYLCASSLGLSGNTIYFGEGSWLTVV.

This chain links TRBV15 with TRBJ2-5, with 8 bases fitting TRBD1. From germline, CDR1 is LNHNV and CDR2 YYDKDF (reference sequence). Losses at the gene ends were 5 bases for V and 5 bases for J; bases not matched to a gene: 7. The CDR3 spans 14 residues. CDR3 sequence (DNA): TGTGCCACCAGCGGCCAGGGGGCACTGGAGACCCAGTACTTC. It specifies CATSGQGALETQYF.

V usage is TRBV18 and J usage is TRBJ2-7; 10 bases match TRBD1. V dropped 6 bases and J dropped 2; count of bases not matched to a gene: 4. There are 14 residues in the CDR3. The germline V gene encodes CDR1 KGHSH and CDR2 LQKENI. As DNA, the CDR3 is TGTGCCAGCTCCCGGGACAGGGGAGCCTACGAGCAGTACTTC. Amino acid sequence: CASSRDRGAYEQYF.

This rearrangement joins TRBV9 to TRBJ2-5; D uncertain. V dropped 2 bases and J dropped 5 bases, with 13 bases sitting between them. This CDR3 is built from 14 residues. Germline-derived CDR1 and CDR2 are SGDLS and YYNGEE. CDR3 sequence (DNA): TGTGCCAGCAGCGTCAGACTCTATGGGGAGACCCAGTACTTC. This encodes CASSVRLYGETQYF.

The V and J genes are TRBV28 and TRBJ1-1; the match to TRBD1 covers 7 bases. Germline V CDR1 and CDR2: MDHEN, SYDVKM. V lost 5 bases, J lost 4 bases, and 4 bases stayed unmatched. The CDR3 runs to 13 residues. The CDR3 reads CASSPSGGTEAFF. The DNA of the CDR3 is TGTGCCAGCAGTCCGTCAGGGGGCACTGAAGCTTTCTTT.

The rearrangement joins TRBV5-1 to TRBJ2-1; a possible D gene is TRBD2 (5 bases). Germline-derived CDR1 and CDR2 are SGHRS and YFSETQ. Trimming shortened V by 0 bases and J by 5 bases, and 9 bases separated the two germline ends. CDR3 length equals 14 residues. CDR3 sequence (DNA): TGCGCCAGCAGCTTGGCTCCGGGGAACAATGAGCAGTTCTTC. As protein: CASSLAPGNNEQFF.

V usage is TRBV4-1 and J usage is TRBJ1-1; D unresolved. Per the germline V gene, CDR1 is MGHRA and CDR2 is YSYEKL. The CDR3 contains 16 residues. The ends were cut back, 0 bases at V and 0 bases at J, with 11 bases in the middle. In DNA form, the CDR3 reads TGCGCCAGCAGCCAAGAATTCAGAAACATGAACACTGAAGCTTTCTTT. It is translated as CASSQEFRNMNTEAFF.

The genes are TRBV29-1 and TRBJ1-1, with no clear D. The CDR3 loop spans 12 amino acids. V was pared by 7 bases and J by 1 base, with 10 bases between. From germline, CDR1 is SQVTM and CDR2 ANQGSEA. This CDR3 reads CSAAAWNTEAFF. CDR3 DNA: TGCAGCGCCGCGGCCTGGAACACTGAAGCTTTCTTT.

Only a few counts were recorded for this clone. The chain carries TRBV27 and TRBJ1-1; D uncertain. CDR1 is MNHEY, CDR2 SMNVEV, per germline (reference sequence). This CDR3 comprises 13 residues. V was pared by 6 bases and J by 5 bases, with 13 bases between. CDR3 sequence reads: CASRTLTATEAFF. For the CDR3, the DNA is TGTGCCAGCAGAACATTGACTGCTACTGAAGCTTTCTTT.